This T cell receptor beta chain originates from a study of shared clonotypes between healthy human individuals. Study-level background: Researchers assigned three CD4 naive, three CD4 memory, two CD8 naive and one CD8 memory plate to each donor.

Adults of Caucasian background living in Nashville, Tennessee made up all donors. A CD45RA+ naive subset and a CD45RA-negative memory subset were split from CD4+ cells. Germline lookup yields CDR1 MDHEN and CDR2 SYDVKM. The V gene lost 3 bases and the J gene lost 4 bases, with 13 bases spanning the gap. The CDR3 is made up of 15 amino acids. This table comes from immunoSEQ multiplex PCR, and its TCRdb copy is limited to in-frame clones, with some not included. The sample lists a few million clones, roughly 93% occurring once. Sequences were obtained from naive CD4+ T cells from PBMCs. Subset in this sample: CD45RA+ positively selected. The origin of this receptor is a young man in good health. Some clones in this sample may be carry-over from other donors' samples. The genes are TRBV28 and TRBJ1-5; possibly TRBD1 for D (6 bases). The CDR3 DNA reads TGTGCCAGCAGTTTGCCTCAGGGGACAAATCAGCCCCAGCATTTT. Its translation is CASSLPQGTNQPQHF.